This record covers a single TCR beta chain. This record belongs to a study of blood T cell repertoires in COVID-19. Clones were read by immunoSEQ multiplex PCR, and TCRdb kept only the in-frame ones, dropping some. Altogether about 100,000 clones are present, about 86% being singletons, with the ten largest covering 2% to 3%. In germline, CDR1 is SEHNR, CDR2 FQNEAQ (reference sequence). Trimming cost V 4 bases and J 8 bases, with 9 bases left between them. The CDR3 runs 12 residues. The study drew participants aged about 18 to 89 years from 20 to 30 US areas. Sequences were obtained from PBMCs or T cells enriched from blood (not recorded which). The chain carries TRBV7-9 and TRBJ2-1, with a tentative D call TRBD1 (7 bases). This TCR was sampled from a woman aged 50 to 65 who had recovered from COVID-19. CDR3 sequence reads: CASSSRGDEQFF. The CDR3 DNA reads TGTGCCAGCAGCTCCAGGGGGGATGAGCAGTTCTTC.